These 20 T cell receptor beta chains came from one sample sequenced in a study of blood T cells in healthy people across ages. The use of a sample-barcoded 5' primer and a J-beta primer mix characterized a second PCR of about 7 to 12 cycles. TCRdb used MiXCR to reprocess the 5' RACE reads, holding one entry per CDR3 protein. The repertoire holds under 2 million distinct CDR3 sequences, with about 35% as singletons. Sample: blood. The source is a young woman in good health.

There are many counts of this clonotype. The CDR3 DNA reads TGCAGTGCTCCGACAACTAGCGGGAGAGGCTACGAGCAGTACTTC. This gives the protein CSAPTTSGRGYEQYF. The chain joins TRBV20-1 to TRBJ2-7; TRBD2 matches at 11 bases. The CDR3 contains 15 residues. J lost 3 bases, V lost 5 bases, and 9 bases had no gene match. Germline V CDR1 and CDR2: DFQATT, SNEGSKA (reference sequence).

Only a few counts were recorded for this clonotype. The chain couples TRBV10-3 to TRBJ2-1; D possibly corresponds to TRBD2 (6 bases). V was pared by 3 bases and J by 0 bases, with 21 bases between. CDR1 and CDR2 from the germline V gene are ENHRY and SYGVKD. This CDR3 has 19 amino acids. CDR3 DNA sequence: TGTGCCATCAGTGACCGAGCTCCGGGACGGGGGAGCTCCTACAATGAGCAGTTCTTC. This codes for CAISDRAPGRGSSYNEQFF.

This clonotype showed up just once. J is TRBJ2-5 and V is TRBV20-1, with D hard to call. The CDR3 loop spans 14 amino acids. CDR1 is DFQATT and CDR2 is SNEGSKA in the germline V gene (reference sequence). V lost 4 bases and J lost 1, with 13 bases in between. The CDR3 sequence is CSATSGRIQETQYF. The DNA of the CDR3 is TGCAGTGCTACTTCAGGCAGAATCCAAGAGACCCAGTACTTC.

The chain recombines TRBV12-3 or TRBV12-4 with TRBJ2-2, with D perhaps TRBD1 or TRBD2 (5 bases each). This CDR3 is 16 amino acids long. Trimming stripped 5 bases from V and 4 bases from J, with 17 bases between. This CDR3 is CASSGGPIRATGELFF. CDR3 sequence (DNA): TGTGCCAGCAGTGGGGGTCCCATTCGGGCCACCGGGGAGCTGTTTTTT.

The V gene is TRBV6-1, the J gene TRBJ2-3, with 9 bases aligning to TRBD2. V dropped 4 bases and J dropped 2; count of bases not matched to a gene: 7. This CDR3 comprises 16 residues. The germline V gene has CDR1 MNHNS and CDR2 SASEGT. CDR3 region: CASSVSSGSPTDTQYF. Written as DNA, the CDR3 is TGTGCCAGCAGTGTTAGTAGCGGGAGCCCCACAGATACGCAGTATTTT.

This clonotype was seen at least ten times. This chain uses TRBV5-1 with TRBJ2-7, with TRBD1 identical over 8 bases. Germline lookup yields CDR1 SGHRS and CDR2 YFSETQ. The CDR3 contains 14 residues. Trimming at V came to 4 bases and at J to 3 bases, leaving 6 bases not matched to a gene. The CDR3 loop reads CASSRQGSGYEQYF. The CDR3 region has the DNA TGCGCCAGCAGCCGACAGGGGTCGGGCTACGAGCAGTACTTC. The whole variable domain, remainder taken from reference TRBV5-1 and TRBJ2-7, is KAGVTQTPRYLIKTRGQQVTLSCSPISGHRSVSWYQQTPGQGLQFLFEYFSETQRNKGNFPGRFSGRQFSNSRSEMNVSTLELGDSALYLCASSRQGSGYEQYFGPGTRLTVT.

The genes are TRBV3-1 and TRBJ2-7, with TRBD2 matching 14 bases. Germline V gives CDR1 LGHDT, CDR2 YNNKEL (reference sequence). Trimming removed 6 bases from V and 0 bases from J; junction bases left unmatched: 1. The CDR3 spans 15 residues. The CDR3 DNA reads as TGTGCCAGCAGAGGGACTAGCGGGAGCTCCTACGAGCAGTACTTC. This gives the protein CASRGTSGSSYEQYF.

This clonotype was detected a few times. The V call is TRBV7-6, the J call TRBJ1-2; D remains unclear. The CDR3 sequence is 14 residues long. V lost 3 bases to trimming and J lost 3 bases, with 11 bases between them. Germline V lookup: CDR1 SGHVS, CDR2 FNYEAQ. CDR3 DNA: TGTGCCAGCAGCTTCGTAGGGCTCTACTATGGCTACACCTTC. It codes for CASSFVGLYYGYTF. Full variable domain (missing parts from reference TRBV7-6 and TRBJ1-2): GAGVSQSPRYKVTKRGQDVALRCDPISGHVSLYWYRQALGQGPEFLTYFNYEAQQDKSGLPNDRFSAERPEGSISTLTIQRTEQRDSAMYRCASSFVGLYYGYTFGSGTRLTVV.

The V call is TRBV11-3, the J call TRBJ2-1, with D perhaps matching TRBD1 (6 bases). Trimming shortened V by 1 base and J by 1 base, and 17 bases separated the two germline ends. The V gene's germline CDR1 is SGHNT and CDR2 YENEEA. The CDR3 consists of 18 residues. The CDR3 bases are TGTGCCAGCAGCTTAGGCCTCAGACAGGTGATGTCCTACAATGAGCAGTTCTTC. It specifies CASSLGLRQVMSYNEQFF.

The chain combines TRBV28 with TRBJ2-1; D remains ambiguous. The CDR3 length is 14 residues. Trimming stripped 7 bases from V and 8 bases from J, with 18 bases between. CDR1 MDHEN and CDR2 SYDVKM come from the germline V gene. The CDR3 region is CASKYPGRADEQFF. CDR3 in DNA: TGTGCCAGCAAGTACCCAGGTCGCGCTGATGAGCAGTTCTTC.

The V gene is TRBV6-6, the J gene TRBJ1-4; D not certain. CDR3 length equals 17 residues. The germline V gene encodes CDR1 MNHNY and CDR2 SVGAGI (reference sequence). V was trimmed by 0 bases and J by 0 bases, leaving 11 bases between them. CDR3 amino acids: CASSYSPGMATNEKLFF. The CDR3 coding sequence is TGTGCCAGCAGTTACTCCCCGGGGATGGCAACTAATGAAAAACTGTTTTTT.

This chain uses TRBV29-1 with TRBJ1-1, with D possibly being TRBD1 (5 bases). V was trimmed by 7 bases and J by 4 bases, leaving 13 bases between them. Germline values: CDR1 SQVTM, CDR2 ANQGSEA. The CDR3 has 12 amino acids. CDR3 DNA: TGCAGCGGTAACCAGGGTTTCACTGAAGCTTTCTTT. It yields the protein CSGNQGFTEAFF.

Only a few counts were recorded for this clonotype. This sequence joins TRBV5-1 and TRBJ2-1; D is undetermined. CDR3 length equals 12 residues. V was shortened by 1 base and J by 8 bases, with 7 bases between the two germline ends. Germline V gives CDR1 SGHRS, CDR2 YFSETQ. The CDR3 spells CASSLTDDEQFF. In DNA form, the CDR3 reads TGCGCCAGCAGCTTGACGGACGATGAGCAGTTCTTC.

This sequence joins TRBV20-1 and TRBJ2-3; TRBD1 might be the D (6 bases). Germline CDR1 is DFQATT and CDR2 is SNEGSKA (reference sequence). The V end lost 5 bases, the J end lost 1 base, and 10 bases lay between the germline ends. The CDR3 sequence is 13 residues long. CDR3: CSASGHRTDTQYF. The CDR3 nucleotides read TGCAGTGCTTCGGGACATCGCACAGATACGCAGTATTTT.

Many counts were recorded for this clonotype. V gene TRBV11-2 combines with J gene TRBJ2-6; no reliable D call. The CDR3 sequence is 16 residues long. Trimming left V 0 bases short and J 0 bases short, with 6 bases between. Looked up from germline, CDR1 is SGHAT and CDR2 is FQNNGV. CDR3 sequence: CASSLDRISGANVLTF. CDR3 nucleotide sequence: TGTGCCAGCAGCTTAGATCGGATCTCTGGGGCCAACGTCCTGACTTTC.

CDR3 nucleotide sequence: TGTGCCAGCAGTCCCAGCCGAGGGGGCTCCGGGGAGCTGTTTTTT. Translating gives CASSPSRGGSGELFF. The chain recombines TRBV12-3 or TRBV12-4 with TRBJ2-2, with 7 bases identical to TRBD1. This CDR3 has 15 amino acids. Trimming cost V 5 bases and J 6 bases; bases outside gene matches: 9.

The sample holds a few counts of this clonotype. This chain joins TRBV28 and TRBJ2-7; 11 positions match TRBD2. Germline V gene data show CDR1 as MDHEN and CDR2 as SYDVKM. Trimming cost V 1 base and J 3 bases; bases outside gene matches: 5. CDR3 length equals 16 residues. The CDR3 is CASSLLTSGKVYEQYF. CDR3 nucleotides: TGTGCCAGCAGTTTATTGACTAGCGGGAAAGTCTACGAGCAGTACTTC.

The V gene is TRBV7-9, the J gene TRBJ1-4; D unresolved. This CDR3 has 11 residues. Germline V gene sequence: CDR1 SEHNR, CDR2 FQNEAQ (reference sequence). Trimming took 5 bases from V and 7 from J, leaving 5 bases between them. The CDR3 bases are TGTGCCAGCAGCACGAGTGAAAAACTGTTTTTT. It translates to CASSTSEKLFF.

Comments on this clonotype: A junction boundary mismatches the germline segment, possibly from a read error. The V call is TRBV6-1, the J call TRBJ1-4; no definite D call. The CDR3 totals 12 residues. CDR1 is MNHNS, CDR2 SASEGT, per germline. CDR3 in amino acids: CASTEGGEKRFF. The CDR3 DNA reads as TGTGCCAGCACCGAAGGCGGTGAAAAACGGTTTTTT.

This clonotype was observed a handful of times. The J gene is TRBJ2-4, the V gene TRBV20-1; 8 nucleotides line up with TRBD2. Gene TRBJ2-7 matches the end of the DNA better, so the J call may be wrong. Germline V gene sequence: CDR1 DFQATT, CDR2 SNEGSKA (reference sequence). The CDR3 spans 14 residues. CDR3 loop: CSADRAGGVGEQYF. DNA of the CDR3: TGCAGTGCTGACCGTGCGGGAGGCGTAGGCGAGCAGTACTTC.